Listed here are 24 T cell receptor beta chains from one sample, sequenced in a study of blood T cell repertoires in COVID-19 (dated by TCRdb to 2018 to 2020). The library was obtained by the immunoSEQ multiplex PCR assay. Here the immuneACCESS table is served through TCRdb, limited to in-frame sequences with V and J called. Missing clones are a known gap in these copies; in checked studies unresolved V genes cover under half, and the rest lacks a known reason. The sample records about 310,000 clones, 90% of which are singletons. The biggest ten clones account for 3.5% to 5% of the sample. Sequencing input: PBMCs or T cells enriched from blood (not recorded which). These receptors were taken from a woman aged 18-29 years with acute COVID-19.

V and J are TRBV6-5 and TRBJ2-1; D remains ambiguous. V gave up 7 bases and J gave up 7 bases, with 14 bases separating them. CDR1 and CDR2 from the germline V gene are MNHEY and SVGAGI. This CDR3 spans 13 amino acids. CDR3 coding DNA: TGTGCCAGCACCGGGTTAGGCGGAAATGAGCAGTTCTTC. It encodes CASTGLGGNEQFF.

The V gene is TRBV19, the J gene TRBJ2-5; 9 positions agree with TRBD2. In germline, CDR1 is LNHDA, CDR2 SQIVND (reference sequence). The CDR3 extends over 15 amino acids. Trimming at V came to 3 bases and at J to 5 bases, leaving 7 bases not matched to a gene. The CDR3 protein is CASSMAGGRGETQYF. The DNA for the CDR3 is TGTGCCAGTAGTATGGCGGGAGGGAGAGGGGAGACCCAGTACTTC.

The genes are TRBV7-2 and TRBJ2-1, with 12 positions matching TRBD2. Germline loops: CDR1 SGHTA, CDR2 FQGNSA. With 1 base clipped from V and 6 bases from J, the junction kept 7 bases outside the gene matches. This CDR3 comprises 17 residues. The CDR3 coding sequence is TGTGCCAGCAGCTTAGGTAGACCTAGCGGGAGGGCCAATGAGCAGTTCTTC. Its protein product is CASSLGRPSGRANEQFF.

This chain connects TRBV7-8 to TRBJ2-1; unclear D gene. Trimming took 5 bases from V and 1 from J, leaving 15 bases between them. Germline V gives CDR1 SGHVS, CDR2 FQNEAQ. This CDR3 region has 16 residues. The CDR3 protein is CASSPRVGTSYNEQFF. The DNA for the CDR3 is TGTGCCAGCAGCCCCCGGGTAGGAACTTCCTACAATGAGCAGTTCTTC.

The chain couples TRBV9 to TRBJ2-3; D is uncertain. The CDR3 sequence is 14 residues long. Germline-derived CDR1 and CDR2 are SGDLS and YYNGEE. V shed 3 bases and J shed 0 bases, with 8 bases lying between them. CDR3 amino acids: CASSARLSTDTQYF. The CDR3 coding sequence is TGTGCCAGCAGCGCACGACTCAGCACAGATACGCAGTATTTT.

The rearrangement uses TRBV6-5 and TRBJ1-1; TRBD1 might be the D (5 bases). Trimming stripped 4 bases from V and 1 base from J, with 13 bases between. The germline CDR1 and CDR2 sequences are MNHEY and SVGAGI. The CDR3 spans 15 residues. CDR3 amino acids: CASSWGLIPNTEAFF. The DNA for the CDR3 is TGTGCCAGCAGTTGGGGCCTGATCCCGAACACTGAAGCTTTCTTT.

The J gene is TRBJ2-7, the V gene TRBV28; 10 nucleotides agree with TRBD1. The CDR3 length is 18 residues. The V and J ends lost 7 bases and 0 bases, in that order; junction bases with no gene match: 15. Germline assignment: CDR1 MDHEN and CDR2 SYDVKM. The CDR3 bases are TGTGCCAGCACTACCCGGGACAGGGGCCTCCTGAGCTCCTACGAGCAGTACTTC. It is translated as CASTTRDRGLLSSYEQYF.

The CDR3 DNA sequence: TGTGCCAGTCAAAGCGGGACTAGCACAGATACGCAGTATTTT. This translates into CASQSGTSTDTQYF. V gene TRBV6-5 combines with J gene TRBJ2-3; 7 bases are shared with TRBD2. This CDR3 contains 14 residues. The V and J ends lost 9 bases and 0 bases, in that order; junction bases with no gene match: 6. Germline V CDR1 and CDR2: MNHEY, SVGAGI.

The chain joins TRBV4-2 to TRBJ1-2, with 10 bases identical to TRBD1. The length of the CDR3 is 16 residues. With V trimmed by 0 bases and J by 6 bases, 7 bases remained unmatched. Germline values: CDR1 LGHNA, CDR2 YNFKEQ. CDR3 amino acids: CASSQDGTGERHGYTF. CDR3 in DNA: TGTGCCAGCAGCCAAGATGGGACAGGGGAGAGGCATGGCTACACCTTC.

The chain combines TRBV28 with TRBJ1-1; D is unresolved. The CDR3 runs 12 residues. V gave up 6 bases and J gave up 5 bases, with 10 bases separating them. Germline V lookup: CDR1 MDHEN, CDR2 SYDVKM. The CDR3: CASSSSETEAFF. Written as DNA, the CDR3 is TGTGCCAGCAGCTCCAGTGAAACTGAAGCTTTCTTT.

This clone was seen once. This rearrangement joins TRBV10-3 to TRBJ2-1; TRBD2 agrees at 13 bases. In germline, CDR1 is ENHRY, CDR2 SYGVKD. The CDR3 has 17 amino acids. V was clipped by 5 bases and J by 1 base; unmatched bases: 5. Here the CDR3 DNA reads TGTGCCATCAGTCCCGGGACTAGCGGGACATCCTACAATGAGCAGTTCTTC. This encodes CAISPGTSGTSYNEQFF.

The chain is built from TRBV5-8 and TRBJ2-5; possible D gene TRBD2, 7 bases. The length of the CDR3 is 15 residues. Deletions cut 4 bases from V and 0 bases from J, with 13 bases between. CDR1 and CDR2 (germline): SGHTS, YDEGEE. CDR3 DNA: TGTGCCAGCAGCGGGGGGGCGTCGTACCAAGAGACCCAGTACTTC. Residues: CASSGGASYQETQYF.

This sequence joins TRBV4-1 and TRBJ2-1; possibly TRBD2 for D (6 bases). V lost 0 bases and J 8 bases, leaving 17 bases between the germline ends. CDR3 length: 16 residues. In germline, CDR1 is MGHRA, CDR2 YSYEKL. The CDR3 loop reads CASSQETTGEGYEQFF. The DNA of the CDR3 is TGCGCCAGCAGCCAAGAGACGACGGGAGAAGGGTATGAGCAGTTCTTC.

The chain couples TRBV9 to TRBJ2-7; D is uncertain. The CDR3 totals 14 residues. The V and J ends lost 0 bases and 0 bases respectively, with 7 bases between them. Germline V CDR1 and CDR2: SGDLS, YYNGEE. The CDR3 nucleotides read TGTGCCAGCAGCGTAGACCTCAGCTCCTACGAGCAGTACTTC. Translating it yields CASSVDLSSYEQYF.

V gene TRBV9 combines with J gene TRBJ2-7; tentative D call: TRBD2 (6 bases). Germline V CDR1 and CDR2: SGDLS, YYNGEE. The CDR3 sequence is 15 residues long. V lost 0 bases, J lost 5 bases, and 15 bases lay in between. The CDR3 DNA follows: TGTGCCAGCAGCGTAGAAGGAGGGTTCCCCCACGAGCAGTACTTC. Its translation: CASSVEGGFPHEQYF.

V is TRBV3-1 (or the pseudogene TRBV3-2) and J is TRBJ1-2; 7 positions match TRBD1. The CDR3 is made up of 15 amino acids. Germline-derived CDR1 and CDR2 are LGHDT and YNNKEL (reference sequence). J was trimmed by 5 bases and V by 0 bases; bases with no gene match: 6. The CDR3 DNA reads as TGTGCCAGCAGCCAAGACGGGGGACAGCCATATGGCTACACCTTC. It specifies CASSQDGGQPYGYTF.

DNA of the CDR3: TGTGCCAGCTGGCCAGCGGGTAGAAGCTCCTACGAGCAGTACTTC. Translated: CASWPAGRSSYEQYF. The chain joins TRBV28 to TRBJ2-7; D might be TRBD2 (6 bases). Germline CDR1 is MDHEN and CDR2 is SYDVKM. The V end was cut by 8 bases, the J end by 0 bases, with 17 bases between. The CDR3 runs to 15 residues.

The chain has TRBV4-1 and TRBJ2-3, with 9 bases lining up with TRBD2. Per germline, CDR1 MGHRA and CDR2 YSYEKL. V shed 3 bases and J 0 bases; nucleotides not matched to a gene: 1. The CDR3 runs 15 residues. The CDR3 spells CASSQSGRSTDTQYF. In DNA form, the CDR3 reads TGCGCCAGCAGCCAGAGCGGGAGGAGCACAGATACGCAGTATTTT.

In the case of this clone: At the DNA level, this CDR3 is encoded by other sequences in the same sample as well. For the CDR3, the DNA is TGCGCCAGCAGCTTGGCAGGGGGCAACACTGAAGCTTTCTTT. This sequence encodes CASSLAGGNTEAFF. The rearrangement uses TRBV5-1 and TRBJ1-1, with 8 bases matching TRBD1. V lost 0 bases to trimming and J lost 2 bases; unmatched junction nucleotides: 0. The V gene's germline CDR1 is SGHRS and CDR2 YFSETQ. This CDR3 is built from 14 residues. Full variable domain (outside the CDR3, taken from reference TRBV5-1 and TRBJ1-1): KAGVTQTPRYLIKTRGQQVTLSCSPISGHRSVSWYQQTPGQGLQFLFEYFSETQRNKGNFPGRFSGRQFSNSRSEMNVSTLELGDSALYLCASSLAGGNTEAFFGQGTRLTVV.

The CDR3 coding sequence is TGTGCCAGCAGCTCTACTTTAGACAGGGCGGAGACCCAGTACTTC. It specifies CASSSTLDRAETQYF. The chain has TRBV5-8 and TRBJ2-5; TRBD1 aligns across 7 bases. This CDR3 has 15 amino acids. V trimming: 3 bases; J trimming: 5 bases; junction bases outside the gene matches: 10. Germline CDR1 is SGHTS and CDR2 is YDEGEE.

This chain uses TRBV19 with TRBJ2-3; 9 bases line up with TRBD2. The germline gives CDR1 LNHDA, CDR2 SQIVND (reference sequence). This CDR3 is 14 amino acids long. V was pared by 9 bases and J by 3 bases, with 7 bases of the junction left unmatched. In DNA, the CDR3 is TGTGCCAGCACGGTAGCGGGAGTAACAGATACGCAGTATTTT. It yields the protein CASTVAGVTDTQYF. The full variable domain, in which reference TRBV19 and TRBJ2-3 provide the parts outside the CDR3, is DGGITQSPKYLFRKEGQNVTLSCEQNLNHDAMYWYRQDPGQGLRLIYYSQIVNDFQKGDIAEGYSVSREKKESFPLTVTSAQKNPTAFYLCASTVAGVTDTQYFGPGTRLTVL.

The sample holds a few counts of this clone. The chain employs TRBV11-3 and TRBJ1-2; tentative D call: TRBD1 (5 bases). Looked up from germline, CDR1 is SGHNT and CDR2 is YENEEA. V dropped 5 bases and J dropped 8 bases, with 12 bases sitting between them. This CDR3 is built from 12 residues. The CDR3 sequence: CASSGPNRGYTF. The CDR3 DNA reads TGTGCCAGCAGCGGGCCCAACAGGGGCTACACCTTC. Together with reference TRBV11-3 and TRBJ1-2, the CDR3 gives the full variable domain: EAGVVQSPRYKIIEKKQPVAFWCNPISGHNTLYWYLQNLGQGPELLIRYENEEAVDDSQLPKDRFSAERLKGVDSTLKIQPAELGDSAVYLCASSGPNRGYTFGSGTRLTVV.

The chain links TRBV3-1 (or the pseudogene TRBV3-2) to TRBJ2-3, with D uncertain. CDR1 LGHDT and CDR2 YNNKEL come from the germline V gene (reference sequence). V was cut by 4 bases and J by 0 bases, with 11 bases left in between. The CDR3 loop spans 15 amino acids. Here the CDR3 reads CASSLMSLSTDTQYF. DNA for the CDR3: TGTGCCAGCAGCCTAATGAGCCTAAGCACAGATACGCAGTATTTT.

This chain's CDR3 is CASSFGGSELSDTQYF. Written as DNA, the CDR3 is TGTGCCAGCAGTTTCGGGGGGAGTGAATTGTCAGATACGCAGTATTTT. The chain employs TRBV28 and TRBJ2-3, with 7 bases lining up with TRBD2. V lost 3 bases and J lost 4; bases outside the gene matches: 10. The V gene's germline CDR1 is MDHEN and CDR2 SYDVKM. This CDR3 comprises 16 residues.